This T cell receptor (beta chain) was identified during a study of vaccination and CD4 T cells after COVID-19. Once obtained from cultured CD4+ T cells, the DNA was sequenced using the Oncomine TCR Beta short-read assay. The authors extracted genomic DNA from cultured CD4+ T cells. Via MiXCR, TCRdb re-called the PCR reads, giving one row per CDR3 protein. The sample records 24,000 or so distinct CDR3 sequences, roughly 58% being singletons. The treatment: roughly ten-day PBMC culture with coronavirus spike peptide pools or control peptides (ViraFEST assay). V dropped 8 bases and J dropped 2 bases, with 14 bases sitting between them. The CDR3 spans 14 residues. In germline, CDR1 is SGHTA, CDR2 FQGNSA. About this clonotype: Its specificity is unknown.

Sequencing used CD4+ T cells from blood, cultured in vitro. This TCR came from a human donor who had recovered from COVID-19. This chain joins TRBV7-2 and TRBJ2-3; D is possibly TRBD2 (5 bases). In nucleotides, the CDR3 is TGTGCCAGCTCCCGGGCGGGCCTCACAGATACGCAGTATTTT. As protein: CASSRAGLTDTQYF.